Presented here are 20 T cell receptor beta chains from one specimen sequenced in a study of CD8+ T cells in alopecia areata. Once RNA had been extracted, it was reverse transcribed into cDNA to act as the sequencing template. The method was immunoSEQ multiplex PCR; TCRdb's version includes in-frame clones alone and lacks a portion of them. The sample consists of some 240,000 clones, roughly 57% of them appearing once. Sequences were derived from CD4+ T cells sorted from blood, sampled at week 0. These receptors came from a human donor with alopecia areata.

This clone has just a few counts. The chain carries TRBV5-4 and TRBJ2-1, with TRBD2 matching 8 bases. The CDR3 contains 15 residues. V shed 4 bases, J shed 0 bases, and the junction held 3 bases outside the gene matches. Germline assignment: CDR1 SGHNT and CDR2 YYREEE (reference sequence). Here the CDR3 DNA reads TGTGCCAGCAGCCGGAGCGGGAGCTCCTACAATGAGCAGTTCTTC. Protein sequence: CASSRSGSSYNEQFF. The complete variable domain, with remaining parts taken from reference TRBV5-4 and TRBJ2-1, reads ETGVTQSPTHLIKTRGQQVTLRCSSQSGHNTVSWYQQALGQGPQFIFQYYREEENGRGNFPPRFSGLQFPNYSSELNVNALELDDSALYLCASSRSGSSYNEQFFGPGTRLTVL.

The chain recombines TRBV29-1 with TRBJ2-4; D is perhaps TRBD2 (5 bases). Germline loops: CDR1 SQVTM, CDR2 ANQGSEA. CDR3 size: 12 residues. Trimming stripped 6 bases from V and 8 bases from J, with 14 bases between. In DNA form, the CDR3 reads TGCAGCGTGATAGAGGGTGGGGACATTCAGTACTTC. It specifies CSVIEGGDIQYF.

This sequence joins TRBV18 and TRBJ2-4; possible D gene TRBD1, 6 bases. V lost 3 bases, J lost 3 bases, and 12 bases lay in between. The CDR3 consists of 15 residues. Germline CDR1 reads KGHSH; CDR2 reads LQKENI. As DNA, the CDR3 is TGTGCCAGCTCACCGAACAGGGCGGGCAAAAACATTCAGTACTTC. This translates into CASSPNRAGKNIQYF. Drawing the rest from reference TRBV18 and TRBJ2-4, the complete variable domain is NAGVMQNPRHLVRRRGQEARLRCSPMKGHSHVYWYRQLPEEGLKFMVYLQKENIIDESGMPKERFSAEFPKEGPSILRIQQVVRGDSAAYFCASSPNRAGKNIQYFGAGTRLSVL.

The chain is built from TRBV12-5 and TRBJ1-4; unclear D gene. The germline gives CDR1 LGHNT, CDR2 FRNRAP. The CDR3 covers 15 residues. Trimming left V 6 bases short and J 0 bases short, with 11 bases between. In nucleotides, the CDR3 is TGTGCTAGTGGCCCTCCGACATCAACTAATGAAAAACTGTTTTTT. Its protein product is CASGPPTSTNEKLFF. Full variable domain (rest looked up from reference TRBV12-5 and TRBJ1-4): DARVTQTPRHKVTEMGQEVTMRCQPILGHNTVFWYRQTMMQGLELLAYFRNRAPLDDSGMPKDRFSAEMPDATLATLKIQPSEPRDSAVYFCASGPPTSTNEKLFFGSGTQLSVL.

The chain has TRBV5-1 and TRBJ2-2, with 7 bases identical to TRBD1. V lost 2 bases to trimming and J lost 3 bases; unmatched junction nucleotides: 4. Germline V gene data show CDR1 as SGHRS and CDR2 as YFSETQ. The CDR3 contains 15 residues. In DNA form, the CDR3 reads TGCGCCAGCAGCTTAACAGGGGCCTACACCGGGGAGCTGTTTTTT. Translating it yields CASSLTGAYTGELFF.

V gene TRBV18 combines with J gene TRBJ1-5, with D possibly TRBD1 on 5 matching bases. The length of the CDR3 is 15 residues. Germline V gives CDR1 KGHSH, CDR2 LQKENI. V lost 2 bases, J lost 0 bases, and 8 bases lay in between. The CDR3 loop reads CASSPGGPSNQPQHF. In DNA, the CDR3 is TGTGCCAGCTCACCAGGGGGTCCTAGCAATCAGCCCCAGCATTTT. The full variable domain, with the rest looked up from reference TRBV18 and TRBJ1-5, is NAGVMQNPRHLVRRRGQEARLRCSPMKGHSHVYWYRQLPEEGLKFMVYLQKENIIDESGMPKERFSAEFPKEGPSILRIQQVVRGDSAAYFCASSPGGPSNQPQHFGDGTRLSIL.

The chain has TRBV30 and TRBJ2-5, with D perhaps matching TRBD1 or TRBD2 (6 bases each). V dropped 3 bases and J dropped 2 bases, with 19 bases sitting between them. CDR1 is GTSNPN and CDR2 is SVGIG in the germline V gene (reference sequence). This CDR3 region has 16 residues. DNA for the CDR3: TGTGCCTGGAGCCTAGGGGGGCCGGGGACGCAAGAGACCCAGTACTTC. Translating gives CAWSLGGPGTQETQYF.

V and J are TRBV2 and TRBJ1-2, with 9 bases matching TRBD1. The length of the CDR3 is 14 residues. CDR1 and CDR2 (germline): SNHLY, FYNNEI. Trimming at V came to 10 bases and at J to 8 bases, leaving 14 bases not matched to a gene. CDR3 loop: CATSSGTGSEGYTF. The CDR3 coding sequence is TGTGCCACGAGCTCCGGGACAGGGAGCGAGGGCTACACCTTC.

CDR3 in DNA: TGTGCCAGCAGCCTAGAGGAATCACCCCTCCACTTT. As protein: CASSLEESPLHF. This rearrangement joins TRBV16 to TRBJ1-6; no clear D gene. This CDR3 has 12 amino acids. The V end was cut by 4 bases, the J end by 10 bases, with 8 bases between. Germline-derived CDR1 and CDR2 are KGHSY and FQNENV. The entire variable domain, with the rest obtained from reference TRBV16 and TRBJ1-6, is as follows: GEEVAQTPKHLVRGEGQKAKLYCAPIKGHSYVFWYQQVLKNEFKFLISFQNENVFDETGMPKERFSAKCLPNSPCSLEIQATKLEDSAVYFCASSLEESPLHFGNGTRLTVT.

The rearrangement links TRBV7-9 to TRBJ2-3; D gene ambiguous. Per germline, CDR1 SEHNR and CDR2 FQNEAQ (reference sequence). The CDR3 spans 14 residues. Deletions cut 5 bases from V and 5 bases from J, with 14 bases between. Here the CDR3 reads CASSTEYGVDTQYF. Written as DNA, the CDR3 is TGTGCCAGCAGCACCGAGTACGGTGTAGATACGCAGTATTTT.

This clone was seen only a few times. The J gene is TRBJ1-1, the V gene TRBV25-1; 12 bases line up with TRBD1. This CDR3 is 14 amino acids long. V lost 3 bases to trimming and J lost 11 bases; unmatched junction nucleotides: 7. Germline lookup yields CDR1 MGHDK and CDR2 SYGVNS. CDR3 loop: CASSDRDRGRRAFF. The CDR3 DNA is TGTGCCAGCAGTGACCGGGACAGGGGGCGCCGGGCTTTCTTT.

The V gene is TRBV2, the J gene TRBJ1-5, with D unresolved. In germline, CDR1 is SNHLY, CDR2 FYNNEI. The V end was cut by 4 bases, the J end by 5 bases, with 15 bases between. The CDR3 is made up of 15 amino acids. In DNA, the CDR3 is TGTGCCAGCAGTGGTAGCAGGTTTAAGGATCAGCCCCAGCATTTT. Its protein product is CASSGSRFKDQPQHF.

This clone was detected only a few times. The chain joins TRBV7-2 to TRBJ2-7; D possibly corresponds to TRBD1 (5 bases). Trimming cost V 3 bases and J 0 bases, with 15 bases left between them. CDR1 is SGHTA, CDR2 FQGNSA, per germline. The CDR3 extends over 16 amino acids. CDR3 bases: TGTGCCAGCAGCTTCTCTTCAGGGTTGGACTCCTACGAGCAGTACTTC. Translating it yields CASSFSSGLDSYEQYF.

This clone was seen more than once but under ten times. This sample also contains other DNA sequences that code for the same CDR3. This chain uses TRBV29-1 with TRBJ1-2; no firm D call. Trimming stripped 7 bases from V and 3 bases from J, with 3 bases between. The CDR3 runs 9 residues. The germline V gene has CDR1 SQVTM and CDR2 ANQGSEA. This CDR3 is CSDDYGYTF. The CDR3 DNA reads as TGCAGCGACGACTATGGCTACACCTTC.

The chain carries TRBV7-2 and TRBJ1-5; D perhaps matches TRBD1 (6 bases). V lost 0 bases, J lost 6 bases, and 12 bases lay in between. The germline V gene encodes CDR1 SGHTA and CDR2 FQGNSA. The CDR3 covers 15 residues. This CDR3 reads CASSLAWGATQPQHF. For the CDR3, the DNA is TGTGCCAGCAGCTTAGCTTGGGGGGCGACTCAGCCCCAGCATTTT.

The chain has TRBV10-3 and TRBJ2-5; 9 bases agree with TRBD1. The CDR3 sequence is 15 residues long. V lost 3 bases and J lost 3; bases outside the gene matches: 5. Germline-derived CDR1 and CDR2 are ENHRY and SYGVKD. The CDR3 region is CAISEPRQGEETQYF. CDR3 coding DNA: TGTGCCATCAGTGAACCCAGACAGGGGGAAGAGACCCAGTACTTC.

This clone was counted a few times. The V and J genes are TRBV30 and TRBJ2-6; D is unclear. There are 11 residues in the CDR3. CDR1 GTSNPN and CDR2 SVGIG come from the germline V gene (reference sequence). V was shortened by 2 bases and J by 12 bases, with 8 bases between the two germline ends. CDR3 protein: CAWSSEIVLTF. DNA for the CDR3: TGTGCCTGGAGTTCGGAAATCGTCCTGACTTTC. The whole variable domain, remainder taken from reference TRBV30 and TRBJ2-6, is SQTIHQWPATLVQPVGSPLSLECTVEGTSNPNLYWYRQAAGRGLQLLFYSVGIGQISSEVPQNLSASRPQDRQFILSSKKLLLSDSGFYLCAWSSEIVLTFGAGSRLTVL.

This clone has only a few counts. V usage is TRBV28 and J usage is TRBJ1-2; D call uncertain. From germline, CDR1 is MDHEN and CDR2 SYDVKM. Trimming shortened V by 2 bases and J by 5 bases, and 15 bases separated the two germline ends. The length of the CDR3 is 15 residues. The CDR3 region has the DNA TGTGCCAGCAGTTTAATCTACAGAGGAGCGTATGGCTACACCTTC. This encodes CASSLIYRGAYGYTF.

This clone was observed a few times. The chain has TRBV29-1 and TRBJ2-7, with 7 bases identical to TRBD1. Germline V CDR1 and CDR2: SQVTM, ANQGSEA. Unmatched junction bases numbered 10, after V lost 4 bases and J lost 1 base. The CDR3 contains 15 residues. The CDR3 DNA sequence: TGCAGCGTTGGATTCAGACAGGGAGTTTCCTACGAGCAGTACTTC. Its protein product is CSVGFRQGVSYEQYF.

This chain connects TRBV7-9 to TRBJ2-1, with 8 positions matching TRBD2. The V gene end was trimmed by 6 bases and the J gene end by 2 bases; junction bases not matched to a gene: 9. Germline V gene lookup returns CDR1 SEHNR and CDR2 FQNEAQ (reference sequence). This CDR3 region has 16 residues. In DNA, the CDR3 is TGTGCCAGCAGTCCGCTCACTAGCGGACCCTACAATGAGCAGTTCTTC. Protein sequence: CASSPLTSGPYNEQFF.